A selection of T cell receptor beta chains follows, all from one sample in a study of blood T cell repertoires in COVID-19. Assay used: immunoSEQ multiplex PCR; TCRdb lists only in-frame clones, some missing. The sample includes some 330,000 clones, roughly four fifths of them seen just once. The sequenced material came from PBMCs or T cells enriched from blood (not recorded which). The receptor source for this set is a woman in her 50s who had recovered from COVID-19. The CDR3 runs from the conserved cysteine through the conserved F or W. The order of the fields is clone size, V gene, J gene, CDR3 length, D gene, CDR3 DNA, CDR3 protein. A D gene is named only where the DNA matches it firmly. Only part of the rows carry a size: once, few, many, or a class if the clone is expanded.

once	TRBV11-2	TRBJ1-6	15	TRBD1	TGTGCCAGCAGCCCCCGACAGGGAGAAAATTCACCCCTCCACTTT	CASSPRQGENSPLHF
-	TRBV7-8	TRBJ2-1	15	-	TGTGCCAGCAGCTTAGTTTCTAGCTCCTACAATGAGCAGTTCTTC	CASSLVSSSYNEQFF
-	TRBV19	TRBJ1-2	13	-	TGTGCCAGTAGTTATCAGGGAAGGGATGGCTACACCTTC	CASSYQGRDGYTF
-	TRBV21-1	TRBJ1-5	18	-	TGTGCCAGCAGCAAAGCAGCAGTAATCCGGGACAGGGATCAGCCCCAGCATTTT	CASSKAAVIRDRDQPQHF
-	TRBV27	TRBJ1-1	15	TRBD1	TGTGCCAGCAGTTTAAGGCGTGTAGGGACAGCAGAAGCTTTCTTT	CASSLRRVGTAEAFF
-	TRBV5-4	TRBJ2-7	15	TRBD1	TGTGCCAGCAGCTTGGCGGGACAGGGGGCCTACGAGCAGTACTTC	CASSLAGQGAYEQYF
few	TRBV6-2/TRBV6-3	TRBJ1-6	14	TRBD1	TGTGCCAGCAGTCTGACAGGGCCTAATTCACCCCTCCACTTT	CASSLTGPNSPLHF
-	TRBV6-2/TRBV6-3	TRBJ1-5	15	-	TGTGCCAGCAGCCGGGACATCCGTAGCAATCAGCCCCAGCATTTT	CASSRDIRSNQPQHF
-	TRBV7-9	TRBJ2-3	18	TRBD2	TGTGCCAGCAGCCCACTCCATAGGACTAGCGGGAGCCCAGATACGCAGTATTTT	CASSPLHRTSGSPDTQYF
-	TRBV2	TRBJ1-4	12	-	TGTGCCAGCAGTGACCAGCGAACCATAGCCATCTTT	CASSDQRTIAIF
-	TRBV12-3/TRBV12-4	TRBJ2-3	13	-	TGTGCCAGCAGTTTTCGAGTTACAGATACGCAGTATTTT	CASSFRVTDTQYF
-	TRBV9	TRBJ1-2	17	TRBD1	TGTGCCAGCAGCGTAGCCGGGACAGAACCTTCTAACTATGGCTACACCTTC	CASSVAGTEPSNYGYTF
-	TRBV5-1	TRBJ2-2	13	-	TGCGCCAGCAGCATTCGGGACACCGGGGAGCTGTTTTTT	CASSIRDTGELFF
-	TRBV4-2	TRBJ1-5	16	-	TGTGCCAGCAGCCAAACGACAGGAGGAGGCAATCAGCCCCAGCATTTT	CASSQTTGGGNQPQHF
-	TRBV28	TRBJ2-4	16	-	TGTGCCAGCAGTCCGGCTGACATGCTAGCCAAAAACATTCAGTACTTC	CASSPADMLAKNIQYF
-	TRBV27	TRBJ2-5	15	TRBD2	TGTGCCAGCAGTTTATCCCCCCTCAGCGGGAGGGTCCAGTACTTC	CASSLSPLSGRVQYF
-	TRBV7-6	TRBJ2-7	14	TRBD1	TGTGCCAGCAGCCAAGGACAGGGCATGCACGAGCAGTACTTC	CASSQGQGMHEQYF
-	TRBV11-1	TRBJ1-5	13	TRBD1	TGTGCCAGCAGCCAGGACAGGGGCCAGCCCCAGCATTTT	CASSQDRGQPQHF
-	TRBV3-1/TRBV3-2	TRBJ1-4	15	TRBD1	TGTGCCAGCAGCCAAACGACAGGGGCTAATGAAAAACTGTTTTTT	CASSQTTGANEKLFF
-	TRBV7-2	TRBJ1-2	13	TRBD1	TGTGCCAGCAGCTCGAGGACAGGCTATGGCTACACCTTC	CASSSRTGYGYTF
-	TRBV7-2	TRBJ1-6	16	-	TGTGCCAGCAGCTTAGGGCAGGCCGCGGGGAATTCACCCCTCCACTTT	CASSLGQAAGNSPLHF
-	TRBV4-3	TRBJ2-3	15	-	TGCGCCAGCAGCCAAGTGCGGGGCGGCACAGATACGCAGTATTTT	CASSQVRGGTDTQYF